This TCR beta chain was profiled in a study of blood T cell repertoires in COVID-19. Profiled with immunoSEQ multiplex PCR; TCRdb holds only in-frame clones, not every one. This table holds 350,000 to 450,000 clones, 85% to 90% found once. Participant reports of clinical history set cohort assignment. The CDR3 contains 15 residues. Germline values: CDR1 SGHNT, CDR2 YENEEA. Trimming removed 1 base from V and 0 bases from J, with 7 bases in between. This TCR came from a woman aged 25 to 39 who had recovered from COVID-19. The V gene is TRBV11-3, the J gene TRBJ2-1, with a possible D match to TRBD2 (6 bases). Sequenced sample: PBMCs or T cells enriched from blood (not recorded which). The CDR3 spells CASSLAGDSYNEQFF. The CDR3 nucleotides are TGTGCCAGCAGCTTAGCGGGGGACTCCTACAATGAGCAGTTCTTC. Drawing the rest from reference TRBV11-3 and TRBJ2-1, the complete variable domain is EAGVVQSPRYKIIEKKQPVAFWCNPISGHNTLYWYLQNLGQGPELLIRYENEEAVDDSQLPKDRFSAERLKGVDSTLKIQPAELGDSAVYLCASSLAGDSYNEQFFGPGTRLTVL.